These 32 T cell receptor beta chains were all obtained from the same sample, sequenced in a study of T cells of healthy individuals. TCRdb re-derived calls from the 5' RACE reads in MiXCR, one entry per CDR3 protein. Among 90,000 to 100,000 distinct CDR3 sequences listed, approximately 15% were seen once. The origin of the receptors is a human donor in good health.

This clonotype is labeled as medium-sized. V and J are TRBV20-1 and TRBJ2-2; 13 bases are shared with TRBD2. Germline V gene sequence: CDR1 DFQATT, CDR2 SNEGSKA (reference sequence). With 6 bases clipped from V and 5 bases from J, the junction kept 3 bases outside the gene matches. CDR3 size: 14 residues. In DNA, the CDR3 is TGCAGTGCGTCGACTAGCGGGGGGACCGGGGAGCTGTTTTTT. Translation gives CSASTSGGTGELFF.

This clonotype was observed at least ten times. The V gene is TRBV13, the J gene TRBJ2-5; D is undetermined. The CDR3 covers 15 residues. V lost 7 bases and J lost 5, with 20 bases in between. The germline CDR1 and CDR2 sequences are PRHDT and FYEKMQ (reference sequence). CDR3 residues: CASTNTGEARETQYF. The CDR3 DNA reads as TGTGCCAGCACCAATACCGGCGAGGCGCGGGAGACCCAGTACTTC.

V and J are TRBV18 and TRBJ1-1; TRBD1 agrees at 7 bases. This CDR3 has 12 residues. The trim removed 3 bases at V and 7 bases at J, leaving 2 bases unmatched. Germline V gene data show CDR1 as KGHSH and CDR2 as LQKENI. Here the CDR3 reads CASSPGTVEAFF. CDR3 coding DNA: TGTGCCAGCTCACCGGGGACAGTTGAAGCTTTCTTT.

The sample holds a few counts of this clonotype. CDR3 in DNA: TGTGCCAGCAGCCCTTACCAGGTGGCCGGGGAGCTGTTTTTT. Residues: CASSPYQVAGELFF. V and J are TRBV7-2 and TRBJ2-2; D is unclear. The CDR3 runs to 14 residues. V was shortened by 5 bases and J by 6 bases, with 13 bases between the two germline ends. Germline values: CDR1 SGHTA, CDR2 FQGNSA. Full variable domain (outside the CDR3, taken from reference TRBV7-2 and TRBJ2-2): GAGVSQSPSNKVTEKGKDVELRCDPISGHTALYWYRQSLGQGLEFLIYFQGNSAPDKSGLPSDRFSAERTGGSVSTLTIQRTQQEDSAVYLCASSPYQVAGELFFGEGSRLTVL.

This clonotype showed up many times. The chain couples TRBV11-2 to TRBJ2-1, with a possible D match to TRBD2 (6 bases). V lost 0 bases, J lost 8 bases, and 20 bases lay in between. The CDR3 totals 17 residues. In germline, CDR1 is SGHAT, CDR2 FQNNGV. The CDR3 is CASSLEGARLAFDEQFF. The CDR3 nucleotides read TGTGCCAGCAGCTTAGAGGGCGCAAGGCTAGCGTTCGATGAGCAGTTCTTC.

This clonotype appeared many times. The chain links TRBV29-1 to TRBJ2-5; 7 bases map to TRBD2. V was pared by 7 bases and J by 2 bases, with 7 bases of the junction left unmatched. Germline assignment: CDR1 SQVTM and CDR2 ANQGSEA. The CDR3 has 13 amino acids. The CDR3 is CSAGEGTQETQYF. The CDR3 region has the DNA TGCAGCGCCGGGGAGGGCACACAAGAGACCCAGTACTTC.

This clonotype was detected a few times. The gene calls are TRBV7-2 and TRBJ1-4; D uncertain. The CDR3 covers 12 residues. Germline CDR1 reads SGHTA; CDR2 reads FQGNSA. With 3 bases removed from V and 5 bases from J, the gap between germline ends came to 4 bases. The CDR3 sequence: CASSFYNEKLFF. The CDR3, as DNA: TGTGCCAGCAGCTTTTACAATGAAAAACTGTTTTTT.

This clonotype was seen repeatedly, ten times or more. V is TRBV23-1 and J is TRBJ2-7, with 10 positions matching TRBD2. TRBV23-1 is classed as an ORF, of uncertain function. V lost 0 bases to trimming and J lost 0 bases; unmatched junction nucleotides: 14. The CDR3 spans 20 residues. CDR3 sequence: CASSQSLDSQREGPSYEQYF. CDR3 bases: TGCGCCAGCAGTCAATCGTTGGACAGTCAGCGGGAGGGCCCCTCCTACGAGCAGTACTTC.

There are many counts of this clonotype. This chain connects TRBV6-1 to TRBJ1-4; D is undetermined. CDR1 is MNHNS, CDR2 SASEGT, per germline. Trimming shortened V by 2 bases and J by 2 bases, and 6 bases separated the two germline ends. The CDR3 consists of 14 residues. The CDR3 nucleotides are TGTGCCAGCAGTGAACGGTGGACTAATGAAAAACTGTTTTTT. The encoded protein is CASSERWTNEKLFF.

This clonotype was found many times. The CDR3 DNA reads TGTGCCAGCAGCTTGGGACCAAGCACAGATACGCAGTATTTT. Amino acid sequence: CASSLGPSTDTQYF. The chain is built from TRBV11-3 and TRBJ2-3, with D perhaps assigned TRBD1 or TRBD2 (5 bases each). V was shortened by 3 bases and J by 0 bases, with 7 bases between the two germline ends. CDR1 and CDR2 (germline): SGHNT, YENEEA. The CDR3 length is 14 residues.

The CDR3 bases are TGCAGTGCACGGGGGGCGGGGAGCTCCTACGAGCAGTACTTC. Encoded protein: CSARGAGSSYEQYF. The chain has TRBV20-1 and TRBJ2-7, with a weak D call TRBD2 (7 bases). V was clipped by 6 bases and J by 0 bases, with 15 bases between them. CDR1 is DFQATT, CDR2 SNEGSKA, per germline (reference sequence). The CDR3 runs to 14 residues.

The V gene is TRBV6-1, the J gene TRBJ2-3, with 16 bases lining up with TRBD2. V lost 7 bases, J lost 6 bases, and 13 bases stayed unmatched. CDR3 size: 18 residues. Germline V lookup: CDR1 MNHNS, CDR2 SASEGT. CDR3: CASNPRGGLAGGDDTQYF. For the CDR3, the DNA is TGTGCCAGCAATCCCCGAGGGGGACTAGCGGGGGGGGATGATACGCAGTATTTT.

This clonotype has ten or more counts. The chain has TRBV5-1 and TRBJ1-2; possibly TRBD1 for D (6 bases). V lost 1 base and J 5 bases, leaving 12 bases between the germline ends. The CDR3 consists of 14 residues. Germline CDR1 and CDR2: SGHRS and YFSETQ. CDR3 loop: CASSLTGTIYGYTF. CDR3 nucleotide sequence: TGCGCCAGCAGCTTGACAGGGACCATTTATGGCTACACCTTC.

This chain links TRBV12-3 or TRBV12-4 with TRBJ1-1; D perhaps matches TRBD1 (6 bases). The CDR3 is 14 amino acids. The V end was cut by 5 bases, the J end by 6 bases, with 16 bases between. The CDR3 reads CASSLSRRGAEAFF. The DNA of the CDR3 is TGTGCCAGCAGTCTGTCCCGCAGGGGCGCTGAAGCTTTCTTT.

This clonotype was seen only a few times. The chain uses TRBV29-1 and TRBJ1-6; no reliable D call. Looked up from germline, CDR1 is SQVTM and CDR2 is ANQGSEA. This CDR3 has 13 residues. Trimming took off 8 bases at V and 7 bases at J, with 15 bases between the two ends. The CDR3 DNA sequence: TGCAGCCCCGGTCGGAGTCCCAATTCACCCCTCCACTTT. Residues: CSPGRSPNSPLHF.

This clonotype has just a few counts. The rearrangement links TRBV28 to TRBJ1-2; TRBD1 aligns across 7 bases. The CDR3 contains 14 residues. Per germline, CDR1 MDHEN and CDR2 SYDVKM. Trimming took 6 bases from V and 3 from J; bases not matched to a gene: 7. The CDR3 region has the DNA TGTGCCAGCAGCCTGACAGGGTACGACTATGGCTACACCTTC. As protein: CASSLTGYDYGYTF.

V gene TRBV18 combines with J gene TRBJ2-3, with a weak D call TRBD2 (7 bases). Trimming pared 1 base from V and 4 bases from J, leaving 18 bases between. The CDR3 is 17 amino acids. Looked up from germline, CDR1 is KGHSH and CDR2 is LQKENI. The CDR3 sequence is CASSPLGLGGAADTQYF. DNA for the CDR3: TGTGCCAGCTCACCACTCGGTTTAGGGGGGGCCGCAGATACGCAGTATTTT.

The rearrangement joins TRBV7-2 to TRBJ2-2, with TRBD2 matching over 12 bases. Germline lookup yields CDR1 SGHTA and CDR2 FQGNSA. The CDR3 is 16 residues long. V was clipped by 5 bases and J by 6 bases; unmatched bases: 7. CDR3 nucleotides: TGTGCCAGCAGCCCTAGCGGGGGGGCCGTGTCCGGGGAGCTGTTTTTT. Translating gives CASSPSGGAVSGELFF. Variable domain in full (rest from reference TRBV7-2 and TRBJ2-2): GAGVSQSPSNKVTEKGKDVELRCDPISGHTALYWYRQSLGQGLEFLIYFQGNSAPDKSGLPSDRFSAERTGGSVSTLTIQRTQQEDSAVYLCASSPSGGAVSGELFFGEGSRLTVL.

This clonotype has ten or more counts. As DNA, the CDR3 is TGTGCCAGCAGCTTAGGGCGGGCTACCTACGAGCAGTACTTC. Amino acids: CASSLGRATYEQYF. The V call is TRBV7-2, the J call TRBJ2-7, with a tentative D call TRBD2 (5 bases). The CDR3 totals 14 residues. The V and J ends lost 1 base and 2 bases respectively, with 9 bases between them. The germline V gene has CDR1 SGHTA and CDR2 FQGNSA. The whole variable domain, filled in from reference TRBV7-2 and TRBJ2-7, reads GAGVSQSPSNKVTEKGKDVELRCDPISGHTALYWYRQSLGQGLEFLIYFQGNSAPDKSGLPSDRFSAERTGGSVSTLTIQRTQQEDSAVYLCASSLGRATYEQYFGPGTRLTVT.

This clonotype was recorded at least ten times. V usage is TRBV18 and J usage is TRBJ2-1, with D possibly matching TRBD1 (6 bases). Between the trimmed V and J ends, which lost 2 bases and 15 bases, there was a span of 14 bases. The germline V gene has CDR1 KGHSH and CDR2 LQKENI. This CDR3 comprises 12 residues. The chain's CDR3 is CASSPWNRVAFF. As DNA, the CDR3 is TGTGCCAGCTCACCATGGAACAGGGTGGCGTTCTTC. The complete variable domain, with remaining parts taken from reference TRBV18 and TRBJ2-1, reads NAGVMQNPRHLVRRRGQEARLRCSPMKGHSHVYWYRQLPEEGLKFMVYLQKENIIDESGMPKERFSAEFPKEGPSILRIQQVVRGDSAAYFCASSPWNRVAFFGPGTRLTVL.

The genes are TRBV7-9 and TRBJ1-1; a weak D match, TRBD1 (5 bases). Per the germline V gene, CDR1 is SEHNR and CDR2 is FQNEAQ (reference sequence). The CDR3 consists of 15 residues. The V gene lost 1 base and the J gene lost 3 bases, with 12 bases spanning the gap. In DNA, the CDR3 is TGTGCCAGCAGCTTAGGTCAGGGAATCGACACTGAAGCTTTCTTT. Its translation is CASSLGQGIDTEAFF.

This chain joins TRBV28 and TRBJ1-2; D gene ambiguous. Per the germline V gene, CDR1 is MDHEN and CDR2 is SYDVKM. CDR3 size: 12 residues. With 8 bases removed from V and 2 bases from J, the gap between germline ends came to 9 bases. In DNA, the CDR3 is TGTGCCAGCGGACCCTTGAACTATGGCTACACCTTC. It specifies CASGPLNYGYTF.

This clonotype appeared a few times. The CDR3 sequence: CASSYSKGNTEAFF. The CDR3 DNA reads as TGTGCCAGCAGTTACTCGAAGGGGAACACTGAAGCTTTCTTT. V usage is TRBV6-2 or TRBV6-3 and J usage is TRBJ1-1; unclear D gene. Trimming cost V 0 bases and J 1 base, with 6 bases left between them. Germline loops: CDR1 MNHEY, CDR2 SVGEGT. The CDR3 covers 14 residues.

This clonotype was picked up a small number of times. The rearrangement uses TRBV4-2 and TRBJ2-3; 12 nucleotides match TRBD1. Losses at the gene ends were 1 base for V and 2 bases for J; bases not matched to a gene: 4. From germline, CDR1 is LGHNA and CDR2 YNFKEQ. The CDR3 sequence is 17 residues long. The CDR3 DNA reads TGTGCCAGCAGCCAAGCCCCGGGACAGGGGGCCACAGATACGCAGTATTTT. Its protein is CASSQAPGQGATDTQYF.

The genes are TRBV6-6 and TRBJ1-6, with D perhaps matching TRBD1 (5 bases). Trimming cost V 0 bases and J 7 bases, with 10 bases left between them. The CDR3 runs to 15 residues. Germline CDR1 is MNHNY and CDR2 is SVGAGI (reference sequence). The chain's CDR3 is CASSYSRGTNSPLHF. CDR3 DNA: TGTGCCAGCAGTTACTCGAGAGGGACCAATTCACCCCTCCACTTT.

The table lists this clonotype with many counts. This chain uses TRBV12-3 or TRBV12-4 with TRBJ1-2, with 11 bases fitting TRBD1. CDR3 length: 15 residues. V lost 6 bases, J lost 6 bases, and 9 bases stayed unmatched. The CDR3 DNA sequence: TGTGCCAGCAGCCTCCTGGGGACAGGGGGGAATGGCTACACCTTC. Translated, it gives CASSLLGTGGNGYTF.

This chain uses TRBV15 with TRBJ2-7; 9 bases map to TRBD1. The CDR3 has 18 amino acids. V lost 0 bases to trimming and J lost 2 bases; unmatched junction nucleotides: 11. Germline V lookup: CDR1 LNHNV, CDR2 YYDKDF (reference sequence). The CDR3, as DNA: TGTGCCACCAGCAGAGATTTGGGACAGGGCATCCGTCCCTACGAGCAGTACTTC. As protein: CATSRDLGQGIRPYEQYF.

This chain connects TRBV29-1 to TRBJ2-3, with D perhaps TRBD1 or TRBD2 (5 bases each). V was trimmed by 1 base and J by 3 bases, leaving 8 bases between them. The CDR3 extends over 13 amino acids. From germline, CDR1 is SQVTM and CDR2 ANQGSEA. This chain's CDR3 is CSVEVGGTDTQYF. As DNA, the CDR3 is TGCAGCGTTGAAGTTGGGGGTACAGATACGCAGTATTTT.

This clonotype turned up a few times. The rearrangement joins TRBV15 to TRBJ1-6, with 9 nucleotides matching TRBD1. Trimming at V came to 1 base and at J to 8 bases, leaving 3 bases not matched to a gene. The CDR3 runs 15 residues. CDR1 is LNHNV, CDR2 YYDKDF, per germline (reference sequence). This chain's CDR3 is CATSRAGTGYSPLHF. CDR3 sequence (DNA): TGTGCCACCAGCAGAGCCGGGACAGGGTATTCACCCCTCCACTTT.

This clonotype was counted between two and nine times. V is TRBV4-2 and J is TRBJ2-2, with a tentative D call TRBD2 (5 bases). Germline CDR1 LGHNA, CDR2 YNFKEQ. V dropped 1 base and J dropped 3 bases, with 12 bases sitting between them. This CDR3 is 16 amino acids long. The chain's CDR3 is CASSQGNEGYTGELFF. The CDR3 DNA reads TGTGCCAGCAGCCAAGGGAACGAGGGATACACCGGGGAGCTGTTTTTT.

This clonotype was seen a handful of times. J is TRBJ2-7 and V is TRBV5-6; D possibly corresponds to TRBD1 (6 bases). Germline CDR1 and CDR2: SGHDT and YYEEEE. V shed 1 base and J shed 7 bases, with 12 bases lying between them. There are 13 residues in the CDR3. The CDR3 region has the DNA TGTGCCAGCAGCTTGTATCAGGGGCGGGAGCAGTACTTC. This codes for CASSLYQGREQYF.

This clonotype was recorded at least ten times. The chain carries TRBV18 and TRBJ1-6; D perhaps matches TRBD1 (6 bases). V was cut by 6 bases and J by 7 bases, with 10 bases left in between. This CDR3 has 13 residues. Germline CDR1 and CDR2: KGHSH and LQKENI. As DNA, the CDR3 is TGTGCCAGCTCGCAGGGGTGGAATTCACCCCTCCACTTT. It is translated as CASSQGWNSPLHF. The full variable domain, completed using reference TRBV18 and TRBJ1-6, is NAGVMQNPRHLVRRRGQEARLRCSPMKGHSHVYWYRQLPEEGLKFMVYLQKENIIDESGMPKERFSAEFPKEGPSILRIQQVVRGDSAAYFCASSQGWNSPLHFGNGTRLTVT.